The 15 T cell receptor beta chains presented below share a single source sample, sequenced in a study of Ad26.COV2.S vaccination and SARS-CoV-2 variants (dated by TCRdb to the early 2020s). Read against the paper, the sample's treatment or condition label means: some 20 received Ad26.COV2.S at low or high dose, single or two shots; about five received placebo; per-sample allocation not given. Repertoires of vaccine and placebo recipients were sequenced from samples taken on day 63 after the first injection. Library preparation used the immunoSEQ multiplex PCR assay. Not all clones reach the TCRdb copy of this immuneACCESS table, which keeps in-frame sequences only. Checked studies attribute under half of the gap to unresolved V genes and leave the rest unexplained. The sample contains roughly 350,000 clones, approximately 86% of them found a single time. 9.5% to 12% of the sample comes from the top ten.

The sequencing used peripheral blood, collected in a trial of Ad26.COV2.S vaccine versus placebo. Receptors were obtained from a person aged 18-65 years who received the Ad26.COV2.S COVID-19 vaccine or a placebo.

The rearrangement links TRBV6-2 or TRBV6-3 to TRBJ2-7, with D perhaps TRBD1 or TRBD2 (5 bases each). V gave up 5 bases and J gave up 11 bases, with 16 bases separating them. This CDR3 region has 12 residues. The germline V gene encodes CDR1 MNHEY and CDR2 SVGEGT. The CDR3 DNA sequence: TGTGCCAGCAGTACACTCGGGACCGCGGAGTACTTC. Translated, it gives CASSTLGTAEYF.

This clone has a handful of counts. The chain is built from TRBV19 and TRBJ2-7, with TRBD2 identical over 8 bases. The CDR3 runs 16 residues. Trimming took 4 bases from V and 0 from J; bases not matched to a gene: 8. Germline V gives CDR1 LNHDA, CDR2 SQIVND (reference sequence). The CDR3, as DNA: TGTGCCAGTAGTAGGTTAGCGGGGCAGAGCTCCTACGAGCAGTACTTC. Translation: CASSRLAGQSSYEQYF.

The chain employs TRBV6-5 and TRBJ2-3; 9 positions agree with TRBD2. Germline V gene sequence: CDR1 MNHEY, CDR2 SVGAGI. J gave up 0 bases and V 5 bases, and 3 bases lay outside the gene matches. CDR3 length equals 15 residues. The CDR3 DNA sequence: TGTGCCAGCAGTCCGGGACTAGCTAGCACAGATACGCAGTATTTT. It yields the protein CASSPGLASTDTQYF.

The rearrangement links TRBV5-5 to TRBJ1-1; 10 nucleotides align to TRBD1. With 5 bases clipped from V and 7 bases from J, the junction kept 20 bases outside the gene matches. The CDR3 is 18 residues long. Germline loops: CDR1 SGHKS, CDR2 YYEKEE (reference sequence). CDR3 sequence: CASRPIPGTGVETVEAFF. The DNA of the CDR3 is TGTGCCAGCAGACCGATTCCCGGGACAGGGGTTGAAACGGTTGAAGCTTTCTTT.

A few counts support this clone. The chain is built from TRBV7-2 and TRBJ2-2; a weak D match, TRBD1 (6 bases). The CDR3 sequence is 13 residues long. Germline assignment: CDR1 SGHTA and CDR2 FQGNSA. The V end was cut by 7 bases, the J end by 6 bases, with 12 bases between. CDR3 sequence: CASTQPGAGELFF. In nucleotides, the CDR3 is TGTGCCAGCACCCAACCAGGGGCCGGGGAGCTGTTTTTT.

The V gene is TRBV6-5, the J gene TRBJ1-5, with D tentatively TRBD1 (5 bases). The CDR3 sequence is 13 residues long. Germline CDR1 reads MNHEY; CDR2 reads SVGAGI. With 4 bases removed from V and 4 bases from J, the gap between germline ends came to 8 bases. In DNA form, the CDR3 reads TGTGCCAGCAGTTGGGGCTGGAATCAGCCCCAGCATTTT. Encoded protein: CASSWGWNQPQHF.

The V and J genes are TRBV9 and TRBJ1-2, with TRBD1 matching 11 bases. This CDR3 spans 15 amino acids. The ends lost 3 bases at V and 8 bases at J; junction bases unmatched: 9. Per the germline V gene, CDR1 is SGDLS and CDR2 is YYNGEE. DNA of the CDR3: TGTGCCAGCAGCGCCGACCCGGGACAGGGGGGCGGCTACACCTTC. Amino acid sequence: CASSADPGQGGGYTF.

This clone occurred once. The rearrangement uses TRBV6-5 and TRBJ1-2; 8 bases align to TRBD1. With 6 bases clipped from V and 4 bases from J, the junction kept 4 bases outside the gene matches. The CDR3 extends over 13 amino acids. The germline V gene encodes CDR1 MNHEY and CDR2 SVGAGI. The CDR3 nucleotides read TGTGCCAGCAGCCTCGACAGGGGCTATGGCTACACCTTC. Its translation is CASSLDRGYGYTF.

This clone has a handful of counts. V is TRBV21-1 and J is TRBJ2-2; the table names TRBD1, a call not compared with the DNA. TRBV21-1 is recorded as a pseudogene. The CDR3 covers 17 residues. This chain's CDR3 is CASSVSKAQGNTGELFF. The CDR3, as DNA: TGTGCCAGCAGCGTTTCCAAAGCCCAGGGGAACACCGGGGAGCTGTTTTTT.

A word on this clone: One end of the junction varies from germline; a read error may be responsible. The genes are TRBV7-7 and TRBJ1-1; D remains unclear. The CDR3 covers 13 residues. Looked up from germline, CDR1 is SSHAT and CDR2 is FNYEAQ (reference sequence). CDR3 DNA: TGTGCTAGCAGCTCGACCGTGAACACTGAAGCTTTCTTT. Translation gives CASSSTVNTEAFF.

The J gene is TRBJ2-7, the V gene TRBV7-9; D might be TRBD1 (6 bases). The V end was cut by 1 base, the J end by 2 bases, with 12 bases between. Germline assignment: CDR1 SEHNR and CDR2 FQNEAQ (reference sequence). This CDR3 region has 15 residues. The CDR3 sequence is CASSLGTGNTYEQYF. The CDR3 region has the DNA TGTGCCAGCAGCTTAGGAACAGGGAATACCTACGAGCAGTACTTC. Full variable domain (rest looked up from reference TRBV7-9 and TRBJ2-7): DTGVSQNPRHKITKRGQNVTFRCDPISEHNRLYWYRQTLGQGPEFLTYFQNEAQLEKSRLLSDRFSAERPKGSFSTLEIQRTEQGDSAMYLCASSLGTGNTYEQYFGPGTRLTVT.

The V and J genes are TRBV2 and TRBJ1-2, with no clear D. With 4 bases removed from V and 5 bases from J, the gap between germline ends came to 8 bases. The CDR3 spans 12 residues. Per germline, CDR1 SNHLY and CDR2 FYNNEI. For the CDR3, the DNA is TGTGCCAGCAGTGGGACGAGATATGGCTACACCTTC. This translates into CASSGTRYGYTF.

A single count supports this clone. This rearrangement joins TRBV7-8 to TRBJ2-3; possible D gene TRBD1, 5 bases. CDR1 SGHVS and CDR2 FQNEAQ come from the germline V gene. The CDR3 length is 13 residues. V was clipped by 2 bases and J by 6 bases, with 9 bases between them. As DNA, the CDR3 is TGTGCCAGCAGCTTATCCTCAGGGGATACGCAGTATTTT. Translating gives CASSLSSGDTQYF.

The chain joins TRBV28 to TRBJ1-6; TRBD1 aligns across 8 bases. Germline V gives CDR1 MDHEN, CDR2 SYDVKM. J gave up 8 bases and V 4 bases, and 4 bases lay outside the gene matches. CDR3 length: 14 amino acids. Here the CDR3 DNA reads TGTGCCAGCAGTTCGGGACAGGATTATTCACCCCTCCACTTT. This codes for CASSSGQDYSPLHF.

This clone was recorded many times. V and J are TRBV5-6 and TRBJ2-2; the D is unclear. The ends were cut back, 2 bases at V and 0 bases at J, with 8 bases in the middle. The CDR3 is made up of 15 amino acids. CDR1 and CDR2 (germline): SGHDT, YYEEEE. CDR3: CASSFGGTNTGELFF. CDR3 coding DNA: TGTGCCAGCAGCTTCGGCGGAACGAACACCGGGGAGCTGTTTTTT. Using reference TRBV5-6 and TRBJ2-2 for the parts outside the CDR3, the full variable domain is DAGVTQSPTHLIKTRGQQVTLRCSPKSGHDTVSWYQQALGQGPQFIFQYYEEEERQRGNFPDRFSGHQFPNYSSELNVNALLLGDSALYLCASSFGGTNTGELFFGEGSRLTVL.